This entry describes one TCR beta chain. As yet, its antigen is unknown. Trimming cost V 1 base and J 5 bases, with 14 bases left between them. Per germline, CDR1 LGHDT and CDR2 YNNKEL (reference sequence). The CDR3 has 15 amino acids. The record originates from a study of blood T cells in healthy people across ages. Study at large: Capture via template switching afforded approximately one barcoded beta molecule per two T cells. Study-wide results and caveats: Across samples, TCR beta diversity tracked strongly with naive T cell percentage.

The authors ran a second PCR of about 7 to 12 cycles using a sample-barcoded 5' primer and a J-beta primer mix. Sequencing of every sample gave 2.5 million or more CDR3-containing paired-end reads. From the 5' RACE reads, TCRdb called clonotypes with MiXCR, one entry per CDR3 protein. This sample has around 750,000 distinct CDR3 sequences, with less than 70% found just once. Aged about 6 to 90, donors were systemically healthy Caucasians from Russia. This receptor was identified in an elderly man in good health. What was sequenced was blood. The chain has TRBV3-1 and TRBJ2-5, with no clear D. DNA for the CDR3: TGTGCCAGCAGCCAAGCGTCGGGCCCCTGGGAGACCCAGTACTTC. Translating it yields CASSQASGPWETQYF.